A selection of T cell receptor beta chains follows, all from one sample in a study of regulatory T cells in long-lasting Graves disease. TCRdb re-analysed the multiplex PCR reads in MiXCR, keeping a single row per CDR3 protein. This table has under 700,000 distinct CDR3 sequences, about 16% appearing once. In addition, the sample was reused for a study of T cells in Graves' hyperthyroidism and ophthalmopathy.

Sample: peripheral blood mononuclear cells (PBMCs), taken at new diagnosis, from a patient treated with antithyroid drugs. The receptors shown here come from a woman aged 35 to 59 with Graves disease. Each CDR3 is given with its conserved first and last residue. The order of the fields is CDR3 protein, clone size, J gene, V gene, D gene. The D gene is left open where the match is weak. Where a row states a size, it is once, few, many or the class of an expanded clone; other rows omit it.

CDR3aa: CASSLEEGGDQETQYF
abundance: NA
j_gene: TRBJ2-5
v_gene: TRBV5-1
d_gene: NA

CDR3aa: CASSLPNLHTDTQYF
abundance: many
j_gene: TRBJ2-3
v_gene: TRBV11-2
d_gene: NA

CDR3aa: CASSLDQGGNQPQHF
abundance: many
j_gene: TRBJ1-5
v_gene: TRBV11-2
d_gene: NA

CDR3aa: CASSQEPYQPQHF
abundance: many
j_gene: TRBJ1-5
v_gene: TRBV3-1
d_gene: NA

CDR3aa: CASRTGGSEKLFF
abundance: NA
j_gene: TRBJ1-4
v_gene: TRBV6-1
d_gene: NA

CDR3aa: CASSSPPGTEAFF
abundance: many
j_gene: TRBJ1-1
v_gene: TRBV11-2
d_gene: NA

CDR3aa: CASSLQAGGHNQPQHF
abundance: many
j_gene: TRBJ1-5
v_gene: TRBV12-3/TRBV12-4
d_gene: NA

CDR3aa: CASSDVSLQPQHF
abundance: few
j_gene: TRBJ1-5
v_gene: TRBV19
d_gene: NA

CDR3aa: CASSLEGLPIGELFF
abundance: many
j_gene: TRBJ2-2
v_gene: TRBV7-9
d_gene: NA

CDR3aa: CAISETVTGKGTGELFF
abundance: few
j_gene: TRBJ2-2
v_gene: TRBV10-3
d_gene: TRBD1

CDR3aa: CASSPSRSYSGNTIYF
abundance: NA
j_gene: TRBJ1-3
v_gene: TRBV6-1
d_gene: NA

CDR3aa: CASSRGHRTEQFF
abundance: NA
j_gene: TRBJ2-1
v_gene: TRBV28
d_gene: NA

CDR3aa: CASSSYGGTAGRPQHF
abundance: NA
j_gene: TRBJ1-5
v_gene: TRBV28
d_gene: TRBD1

CDR3aa: CSALAEGPGYTF
abundance: NA
j_gene: TRBJ1-2
v_gene: TRBV20-1
d_gene: NA

CDR3aa: CASSLTGQNTDTQYF
abundance: NA
j_gene: TRBJ2-3
v_gene: TRBV6-1
d_gene: TRBD1

CDR3aa: CASSLLRWGGAYNEQFF
abundance: NA
j_gene: TRBJ2-1
v_gene: TRBV5-4
d_gene: NA

CDR3aa: CASSGGQGRGNTIYF
abundance: few
j_gene: TRBJ1-3
v_gene: TRBV6-1
d_gene: TRBD1

CDR3aa: CASSTTPGQGKAGELFF
abundance: NA
j_gene: TRBJ2-2
v_gene: TRBV19
d_gene: TRBD1

CDR3aa: CASSQRWTVRYRTDTQYF
abundance: many
j_gene: TRBJ2-3
v_gene: TRBV3-1
d_gene: NA

CDR3aa: CASSHGHGGEKLFF
abundance: few
j_gene: TRBJ1-4
v_gene: TRBV3-1
d_gene: NA

CDR3aa: CASSKGSTNYGYTF
abundance: many
j_gene: TRBJ1-2
v_gene: TRBV19
d_gene: NA

CDR3aa: CASSSLMPNEKLFF
abundance: many
j_gene: TRBJ1-4
v_gene: TRBV27
d_gene: NA

CDR3aa: CASSLGSGTSGTDTQYF
abundance: many
j_gene: TRBJ2-3
v_gene: TRBV7-9
d_gene: TRBD2

CDR3aa: CASRTRGQGPEAFF
abundance: many
j_gene: TRBJ1-1
v_gene: TRBV2
d_gene: TRBD1

CDR3aa: CASSYARASGNTIYF
abundance: NA
j_gene: TRBJ1-3
v_gene: TRBV6-5
d_gene: NA

CDR3aa: CASSFGDNYGYTF
abundance: many
j_gene: TRBJ1-2
v_gene: TRBV28
d_gene: NA

CDR3aa: CSASVADSGNTIYF
abundance: NA
j_gene: TRBJ1-3
v_gene: TRBV20-1
d_gene: NA

CDR3aa: CATSDLSGTNTDTQYF
abundance: NA
j_gene: TRBJ2-3
v_gene: TRBV24-1
d_gene: NA

CDR3aa: CASSGLGQGAGNQPQHF
abundance: few
j_gene: TRBJ1-5
v_gene: TRBV6-1
d_gene: TRBD1

CDR3aa: CASSVASGGAETQYF
abundance: many
j_gene: TRBJ2-5
v_gene: TRBV9
d_gene: TRBD2

CDR3aa: CASSMGPRATDEQFF
abundance: NA
j_gene: TRBJ2-1
v_gene: TRBV5-4
d_gene: NA

CDR3aa: CASSFLGEESNYGYTF
abundance: few
j_gene: TRBJ1-2
v_gene: TRBV13
d_gene: NA

CDR3aa: CASSLAPGKDNSPLHF
abundance: many
j_gene: TRBJ1-6
v_gene: TRBV11-2
d_gene: NA

CDR3aa: CASTPPGQTNTEAFF
abundance: many
j_gene: TRBJ1-1
v_gene: TRBV28
d_gene: NA

CDR3aa: CSAERGETQYF
abundance: NA
j_gene: TRBJ2-5
v_gene: TRBV20-1
d_gene: NA

CDR3aa: CASSRTGNSNQPQHF
abundance: many
j_gene: TRBJ1-5
v_gene: TRBV6-1
d_gene: TRBD1

CDR3aa: CASSLGAKSSGNTIYF
abundance: many
j_gene: TRBJ1-3
v_gene: TRBV11-2
d_gene: NA

CDR3aa: CSASRDRSYEQYF
abundance: NA
j_gene: TRBJ2-7
v_gene: TRBV20-1
d_gene: NA

CDR3aa: CSATDARGTGELFF
abundance: many
j_gene: TRBJ2-2
v_gene: TRBV20-1
d_gene: NA

CDR3aa: CASDRDGRSPLHF
abundance: many
j_gene: TRBJ1-6
v_gene: TRBV2
d_gene: NA